The 28 T cell receptor beta chains given below trace back to one sample, sequenced in a study of human CD8 memory T cell subsets (dated by TCRdb to 2019 to 2021). Early differentiated memory cells that were CCR7+ PD-1+ TIGIT+ and showed dysfunctional, exhausted-like traits were classified as progenitor exhausted-like memory CD8+ T cells (TPEX). The data were produced on a NextSeq 550. A Human TCR Profiling Kit was used to prepare UMI-labeled 5' RACE TCRbeta libraries. TCRdb reprocessed the sequencing reads and holds a single record per CDR3 protein sequence, with no DNA. This sample's records show 6,000 to 7,500 distinct CDR3 sequences. The ten largest account for 20% to 25% of the sample. Sequencing input: CD8+ T cells from PBMCs. These receptors all stem from a human donor in good health.

The chain combines TRBV5-1 with TRBJ1-3. The V gene's germline CDR1 is SGHRS and CDR2 YFSETQ. The CDR3 contains 16 residues. CDR3 sequence reads: CASSLYDGSSGNTIYF. Based on the CDR3 plus reference TRBV5-1 and TRBJ1-3, the full variable domain is KAGVTQTPRYLIKTRGQQVTLSCSPISGHRSVSWYQQTPGQGLQFLFEYFSETQRNKGNFPGRFSGRQFSNSRSEMNVSTLELGDSALYLCASSLYDGSSGNTIYFGEGSWLTVV.

The chain couples TRBV20-1 to TRBJ2-2; the TCRdb call, TRBD2, lacks DNA for checking. Germline V gene sequence: CDR1 DFQATT, CDR2 SNEGSKA (reference sequence). The CDR3 has 15 residues. Here the CDR3 reads CSAKTSFGDTGELFF.

This chain joins TRBV27 and TRBJ2-7; TCRdb selects TRBD2, and the lack of DNA leaves this call unchecked. Germline V gives CDR1 MNHEY, CDR2 SMNVEV (reference sequence). The CDR3 has 12 residues. CDR3 loop: CASRTSGYEQYF.

The chain carries TRBV29-1 and TRBJ2-1; TCRdb's D call, TRBD2, is unchecked because there is no DNA. The CDR3 extends over 13 amino acids. CDR1 and CDR2 (germline): SQVTM, ANQGSEA. CDR3: CSVFEGSTNEQFF.

The CDR3 loop is CASSLLGRSSYEQYF. The gene calls are TRBV27 and TRBJ2-7. In germline, CDR1 is MNHEY, CDR2 SMNVEV (reference sequence). The CDR3 consists of 15 residues.

The rearrangement uses TRBV13 and TRBJ2-1. The CDR3 runs to 16 residues. In germline, CDR1 is PRHDT, CDR2 FYEKMQ (reference sequence). The CDR3 sequence is CASSPLGGSSYNEQFF.

V gene TRBV7-9 combines with J gene TRBJ2-3; TCRdb's D call, TRBD2, is unchecked because there is no DNA. From germline, CDR1 is SEHNR and CDR2 FQNEAQ (reference sequence). This CDR3 contains 16 residues. CDR3: CASSLEPRGVSDTQYF.

The rearrangement joins TRBV5-1 to TRBJ2-5. Germline assignment: CDR1 SGHRS and CDR2 YFSETQ. The CDR3 sequence is 13 residues long. This CDR3 reads CASSLVRGETQYF.

The chain employs TRBV7-9 and TRBJ1-3; the D call from TCRdb, TRBD1, cannot be confirmed without DNA. This CDR3 has 14 amino acids. Germline CDR1 and CDR2: SEHNR and FQNEAQ (reference sequence). The CDR3 spells CASSLTVKGNTIYF.

The V and J genes are TRBV7-6 and TRBJ2-7; TCRdb's D call of TRBD2 is untestable without DNA. The CDR3 loop spans 16 amino acids. CDR1 SGHVS and CDR2 FNYEAQ come from the germline V gene. CDR3 region: CASSPIAGGPDSEQYF.

This chain connects TRBV11-3 to TRBJ1-6. The germline V gene encodes CDR1 SGHNT and CDR2 YENEEA. The CDR3 is 12 amino acids. CDR3 amino acids: CASSLDFAPLHF. The entire variable domain, with the rest obtained from reference TRBV11-3 and TRBJ1-6, is as follows: EAGVVQSPRYKIIEKKQPVAFWCNPISGHNTLYWYLQNLGQGPELLIRYENEEAVDDSQLPKDRFSAERLKGVDSTLKIQPAELGDSAVYLCASSLDFAPLHFGNGTRLTVT.

The chain's CDR3 is CASSSHPTNYGYTF. J is TRBJ1-2 and V is TRBV6-5. CDR1 and CDR2 from the germline V gene are MNHEY and SVGAGI. The CDR3 is 14 amino acids.

V is TRBV5-6 and J is TRBJ1-1; no DNA is available, so the TRBD1 call from TCRdb remains unchecked. The CDR3 is 16 amino acids. CDR1 is SGHDT, CDR2 YYEEEE, per germline. The CDR3 loop is CASSLRDRYTRAEAFF. Complete variable domain (other parts from reference TRBV5-6 and TRBJ1-1): DAGVTQSPTHLIKTRGQQVTLRCSPKSGHDTVSWYQQALGQGPQFIFQYYEEEERQRGNFPDRFSGHQFPNYSSELNVNALLLGDSALYLCASSLRDRYTRAEAFFGQGTRLTVV.

This chain links TRBV9 with TRBJ2-3; TCRdb's D gene call, TRBD1, goes unchecked for lack of DNA. The CDR3 runs to 14 residues. Germline loops: CDR1 SGDLS, CDR2 YYNGEE. The CDR3 reads CASTHSLSTDTQYF.

The chain carries TRBV5-1 and TRBJ1-4; the D call from TCRdb, TRBD1, cannot be confirmed without DNA. Germline CDR1 reads SGHRS; CDR2 reads YFSETQ. This CDR3 spans 15 amino acids. CDR3 residues: CASSRDRTLGEKLFF.

This chain joins TRBV11-2 and TRBJ2-7; TCRdb picks TRBD2, but there is no DNA to check that call. The germline V gene encodes CDR1 SGHAT and CDR2 FQNNGV. There are 14 residues in the CDR3. CDR3 residues: CASRAVGYSYEQYF.

This chain connects TRBV7-9 to TRBJ2-6. The CDR3 covers 14 residues. CDR1 and CDR2 (germline): SEHNR, FQNEAQ (reference sequence). CDR3 sequence reads: CASSLVYGANVLTF.

The chain has TRBV13 and TRBJ2-1; with no DNA, the TCRdb D assignment of TRBD2 cannot be verified. CDR3 length: 15 residues. The germline V gene has CDR1 PRHDT and CDR2 FYEKMQ (reference sequence). CDR3 sequence: CASSSTSGSYNEQFF. Complete variable domain (other parts from reference TRBV13 and TRBJ2-1): AAGVIQSPRHLIKEKRETATLKCYPIPRHDTVYWYQQGPGQDPQFLISFYEKMQSDKGSIPDRFSAQQFSDYHSELNMSSLELGDSALYFCASSSTSGSYNEQFFGPGTRLTVL.

The chain combines TRBV7-9 with TRBJ2-3; the TCRdb call, TRBD2, lacks DNA for checking. CDR3 length: 15 residues. In germline, CDR1 is SEHNR, CDR2 FQNEAQ (reference sequence). The chain's CDR3 is CASSFVAGDEDTQYF.

This chain links TRBV6-2 or TRBV6-3 with TRBJ2-7. CDR3 length: 15 residues. Germline V lookup: CDR1 MNHEY, CDR2 SVGEGT. The chain's CDR3 is CASSYDQDEPYEQYF.

By frequency, this clonotype registers medium-sized. The rearrangement links TRBV6-6 to TRBJ2-5. Looked up from germline, CDR1 is MNHNY and CDR2 is SVGAGI (reference sequence). The CDR3 spans 13 residues. The CDR3 reads CASSPRAEETQYF.

This clonotype is classed as hyperexpanded by frequency. The chain uses TRBV5-1 and TRBJ2-1. Germline V CDR1 and CDR2: SGHRS, YFSETQ. The CDR3 length is 16 residues. CDR3 sequence: CASRPDTISFYNEQFF. Full variable domain (remainder filled in from reference TRBV5-1 and TRBJ2-1): KAGVTQTPRYLIKTRGQQVTLSCSPISGHRSVSWYQQTPGQGLQFLFEYFSETQRNKGNFPGRFSGRQFSNSRSEMNVSTLELGDSALYLCASRPDTISFYNEQFFGPGTRLTVL.

The chain uses TRBV6-5 and TRBJ1-6; TCRdb designates TRBD1, a call that cannot be tested without DNA. The length of the CDR3 is 15 residues. Germline assignment: CDR1 MNHEY and CDR2 SVGAGI. CDR3 protein: CASRFGQGFRSPLHF.

The chain joins TRBV23-1 to TRBJ2-1. TRBV23-1 is identified as an open reading frame with a role that is uncertain. This CDR3 is built from 12 residues. CDR3 sequence reads: CASSRPHNEQFF.

The chain joins TRBV29-1 to TRBJ2-3; TCRdb selects TRBD2, and the lack of DNA leaves this call unchecked. The CDR3 spans 13 residues. Germline V CDR1 and CDR2: SQVTM, ANQGSEA. The CDR3 loop reads CSASSAGADTQYF.

In terms of frequency, this clonotype is medium-sized (0.01 to 0.1%). The gene calls are TRBV19 and TRBJ2-1; the D call from TCRdb, TRBD1, cannot be confirmed without DNA. The CDR3 sequence is 12 residues long. Looked up from germline, CDR1 is LNHDA and CDR2 is SQIVND (reference sequence). CDR3 in amino acids: CASRTGISEQFF. The full variable domain, completed using reference TRBV19 and TRBJ2-1, is DGGITQSPKYLFRKEGQNVTLSCEQNLNHDAMYWYRQDPGQGLRLIYYSQIVNDFQKGDIAEGYSVSREKKESFPLTVTSAQKNPTAFYLCASRTGISEQFFGPGTRLTVL.

This chain links TRBV10-3 with TRBJ1-2; TCRdb picks TRBD1, but there is no DNA to check that call. This CDR3 is built from 13 residues. CDR1 is ENHRY, CDR2 SYGVKD, per germline. The CDR3 spells CAISDLTGSGYTF.

CDR3 residues: CASSLLIAGVGYNEQFF. This chain joins TRBV27 and TRBJ2-1; TCRdb's D call, TRBD2, is unchecked because there is no DNA. In germline, CDR1 is MNHEY, CDR2 SMNVEV (reference sequence). There are 17 residues in the CDR3.